A selection of T cell receptor beta chains follows, all from one sample in a study of cytomegalovirus exposure and HLA in healthy donors. Assay used: immunoSEQ multiplex PCR; TCRdb lists only in-frame clones, some missing. Here the sample spans tens of thousands of clones, about 66% being singletons. Sequenced input: PBMCs. The source is a male donor in good health and CMV-seropositive. Each CDR3 is given with its conserved first and last residue. Each record gives: D gene, clone size, J gene, V gene, CDR3 DNA, CDR3 protein. The D gene is left open where the match is weak. Clone size, where shown, is once, few, many, or a class for clones that have expanded.

- - TRBJ2-3 TRBV9 TGTGCCAGCAGCGCCGGCTCGGGGAGGGATACGCAGTATTTT CASSAGSGRDTQYF
- - TRBJ2-7 TRBV7-9 TGTGCCAGCAGCTTAGGGCAGGGGACCTTCCGCTACGAGCAGTACTTC CASSLGQGTFRYEQYF
- - TRBJ1-5 TRBV15 TGTGCCACCAGCAGAGATTCTCCCAGGTATAATCAGCCCCAGCATTTT CATSRDSPRYNQPQHF
TRBD1 - TRBJ1-2 TRBV28 TGTGCCAGCAGTTCCGGACAGGGTTCTGGCTACACCTTC CASSSGQGSGYTF
TRBD1 - TRBJ2-3 TRBV10-1 TGCGCCAGCATGAAGGGGACAGGGTACACAGATACGCAGTATTTT CASMKGTGYTDTQYF
- - TRBJ2-2 TRBV6-4 TGTGCCAGCAGTGATCAGGGGGGGAACACCGGGGAGCTGTTTTTT CASSDQGGNTGELFF
TRBD2 - TRBJ2-7 TRBV5-4 TGTGCCAGCAGCTTGGCGACTCTAGCGGGAGTTATCTACGAGCAGTACTTC CASSLATLAGVIYEQYF
- many TRBJ2-7 TRBV7-8 TGTGCCAGCAGCTTGAACAGTCTTACCTACGAGCAGTACTTC CASSLNSLTYEQYF
- - TRBJ1-1 TRBV9 TGTGCCAGCAGCGTAGAACAGAACACTGAAGCTTTCTTT CASSVEQNTEAFF
- - TRBJ2-5 TRBV5-1 TGCGCCAGCAGCTTGGTCAGAGGCGATAGGGAGACCCAGTACTTC CASSLVRGDRETQYF
- - TRBJ2-7 TRBV18 TGTGCCAGCTCACCTCGCCCCGCGGGCCTCGCCTACGAGCAGTACTTC CASSPRPAGLAYEQYF
- - TRBJ1-2 TRBV19 TGTGCCAGCGGCTTGGGGAGGAACTATGGCTACACCTTC CASGLGRNYGYTF
- - TRBJ2-7 TRBV18 TGTGCCAGCTCAGCCGGAGGGAGAGGCGAGCAGTACTTC CASSAGGRGEQYF